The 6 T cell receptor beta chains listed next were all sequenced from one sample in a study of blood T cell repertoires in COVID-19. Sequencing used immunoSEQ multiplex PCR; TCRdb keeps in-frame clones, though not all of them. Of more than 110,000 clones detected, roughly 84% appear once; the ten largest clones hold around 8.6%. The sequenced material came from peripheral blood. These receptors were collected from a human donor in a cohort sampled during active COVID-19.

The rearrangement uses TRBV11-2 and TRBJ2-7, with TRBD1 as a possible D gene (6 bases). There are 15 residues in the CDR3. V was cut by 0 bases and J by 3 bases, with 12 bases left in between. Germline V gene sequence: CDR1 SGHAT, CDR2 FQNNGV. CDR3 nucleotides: TGTGCCAGCAGCTTAGAGGTAGGGACAAACTACGAGCAGTACTTC. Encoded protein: CASSLEVGTNYEQYF.

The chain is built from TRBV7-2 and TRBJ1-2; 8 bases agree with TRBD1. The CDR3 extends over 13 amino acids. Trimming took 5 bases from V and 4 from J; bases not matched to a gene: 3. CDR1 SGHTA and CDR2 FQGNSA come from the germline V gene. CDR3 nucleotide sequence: TGTGCCAGCAGCCCGGGACAGGCCTATGGCTACACCTTC. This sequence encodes CASSPGQAYGYTF.

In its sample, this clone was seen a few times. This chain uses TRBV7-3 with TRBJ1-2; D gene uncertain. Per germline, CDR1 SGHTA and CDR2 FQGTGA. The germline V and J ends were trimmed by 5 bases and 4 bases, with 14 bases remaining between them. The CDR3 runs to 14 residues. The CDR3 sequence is CASSPGPQSYGYTF. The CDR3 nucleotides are TGTGCCAGCAGCCCGGGTCCCCAGAGCTATGGCTACACCTTC.

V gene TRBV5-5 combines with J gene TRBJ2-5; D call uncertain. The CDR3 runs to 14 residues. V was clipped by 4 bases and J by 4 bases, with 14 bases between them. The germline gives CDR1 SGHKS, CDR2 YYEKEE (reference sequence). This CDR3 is CASSPSGRPETQYF. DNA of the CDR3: TGTGCCAGCAGCCCTAGTGGTAGGCCAGAGACCCAGTACTTC.

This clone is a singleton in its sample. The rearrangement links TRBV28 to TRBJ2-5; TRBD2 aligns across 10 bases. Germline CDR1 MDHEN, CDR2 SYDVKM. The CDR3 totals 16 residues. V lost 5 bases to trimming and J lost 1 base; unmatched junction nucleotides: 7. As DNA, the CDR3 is TGTGCCAGCAGTCAAACAATAGCGGGGGGCCAAGAGACCCAGTACTTC. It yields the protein CASSQTIAGGQETQYF.

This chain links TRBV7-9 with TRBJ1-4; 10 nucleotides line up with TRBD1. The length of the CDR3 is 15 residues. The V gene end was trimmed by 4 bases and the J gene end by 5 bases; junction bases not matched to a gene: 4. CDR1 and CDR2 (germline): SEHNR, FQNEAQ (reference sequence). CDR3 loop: CASSSGQGKNEKLFF. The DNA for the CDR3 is TGTGCCAGCAGCTCGGGACAGGGGAAGAATGAAAAACTGTTTTTT.